This T cell receptor (beta chain) was identified in a study of CD8+CD57+ T cells in acquired aplastic anemia. Findings and limits, study-wide: Significant differences in CD8+ Simpson's diversity were not observed between patients and controls. Fewer than 35 sequences, all CD8+ CDR3, were shared between patients and controls.

Genomic DNA was employed as the template in profiling TCR beta VDJ and CDR3. In TCRdb, the reads were re-called with MiXCR into one record per CDR3 protein. The sample has 200,000 to 250,000 distinct CDR3 sequences, approximately 60% seen once. Patients included in sequencing had previously demonstrated CD8+CD57+ cell expansion by flow cytometry. No therapy had been given to the patients at the time of blood sampling. The CDR3 has 15 residues. After removal of 4 bases from V and 1 base from J, the junction contained 5 bases not matched to a gene. CDR1 is SGHVS and CDR2 is FQNEAQ in the germline V gene. Of note for this clonotype: Its antigen is undetermined.

This TCR was sampled from a human donor with aplastic anemia. The chain couples TRBV7-8 to TRBJ1-1; the match to TRBD1 covers 8 bases. The sample comprised sorted CD4+, CD8+, or CD8+CD57+ T cells (not recorded which) from PBMCs. The DNA for the CDR3 is TGTGCCAGCAGCTCCCAGGGACAGGCGAACACTGAAGCTTTCTTT. This translates into CASSSQGQANTEAFF.